This T cell receptor beta chain is from a study of post-analysis software for immune sequencing data. Prepared TCR beta cDNA libraries contained unique molecular identifiers. Via MiXCR, TCRdb re-called the PCR reads, giving one row per CDR3 protein. The table has roughly 200,000 distinct CDR3 sequences, approximately 28% seen once. CDR3 size: 12 residues. J gave up 10 bases and V 5 bases, and 5 bases lay outside the gene matches. Germline V lookup: CDR1 DFQATT, CDR2 SNEGSKA (reference sequence). The table lists this clonotype with a few counts. No antigen is known for it. Study conclusions and caveats: Five TRBV segments, TRBV5-6, TRBV5-1 and TRBV20-1 among them, were found more frequent in patients than controls.

The sample taken for sequencing was blood. The J gene is TRBJ1-5, the V gene TRBV20-1; TRBD1 matches 10 bases. This TCR was sampled from a girl aged 2 to 17 with multiple sclerosis. The CDR3 nucleotides read TGCAGTGCTTTGGACAGGGGGTCACCCCAGCATTTT. Amino acids: CSALDRGSPQHF.